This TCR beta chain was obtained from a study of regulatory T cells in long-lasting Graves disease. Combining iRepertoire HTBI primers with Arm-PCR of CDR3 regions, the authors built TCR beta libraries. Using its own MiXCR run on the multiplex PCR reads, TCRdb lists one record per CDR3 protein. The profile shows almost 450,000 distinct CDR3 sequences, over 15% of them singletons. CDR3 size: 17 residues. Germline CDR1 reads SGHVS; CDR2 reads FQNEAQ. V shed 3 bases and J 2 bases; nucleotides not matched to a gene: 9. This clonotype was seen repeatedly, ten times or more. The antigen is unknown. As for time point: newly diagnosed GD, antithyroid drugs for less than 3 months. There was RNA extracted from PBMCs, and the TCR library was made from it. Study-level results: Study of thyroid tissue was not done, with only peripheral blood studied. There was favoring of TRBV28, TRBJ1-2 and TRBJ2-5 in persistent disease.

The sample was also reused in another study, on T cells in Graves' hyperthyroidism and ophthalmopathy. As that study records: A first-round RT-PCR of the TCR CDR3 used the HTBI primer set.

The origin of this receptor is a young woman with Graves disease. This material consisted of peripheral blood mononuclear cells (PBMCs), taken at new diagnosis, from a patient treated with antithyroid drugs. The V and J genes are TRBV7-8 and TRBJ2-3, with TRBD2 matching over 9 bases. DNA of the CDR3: TGTGCCAGCAGCTTTAGGGGTCGACTAGCGGACACAGATACGCAGTATTTT. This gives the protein CASSFRGRLADTDTQYF.